The clone carrying this T cell receptor beta chain appeared many times. The germline V gene encodes CDR1 MNHEY and CDR2 SVGEGT. CDR3 length equals 14 residues. With 0 bases removed from V and 0 bases from J, the gap between germline ends came to 4 bases. The source of the sample is a study of T cells in Graves' hyperthyroidism and ophthalmopathy. The CDR3 regions of TCR beta were amplified from RNA transcripts. The HTBI primer set drove a first-round RT-PCR of the TCR CDR3. TCRdb ran MiXCR on the multiplex PCR reads and lists one entry per CDR3 protein. The sample has 530,000 or so distinct CDR3 sequences, roughly a sixth seen once.

This receptor was taken from a young woman with Graves' ophthalmopathy. J is TRBJ2-3 and V is TRBV6-2 or TRBV6-3; unclear D gene. Sequenced material: blood. CDR3 residues: CASSYSYSTDTQYF. The CDR3 coding sequence is TGTGCCAGCAGTTACTCGTACAGCACAGATACGCAGTATTTT.